These 28 T cell receptor beta chains originate from one sample sequenced in a study of vaccination and CD4 T cells after COVID-19. Their specific antigens are unknown. Specified treatment: roughly ten-day PBMC culture with coronavirus spike peptide pools or control peptides (ViraFEST assay). The collection of CD4+ T cells from the unexposed donor took place before the COVID-19 pandemic (2011-2018). Cultured CD4+ T cell DNA underwent sequencing with the Oncomine TCR Beta short-read assay. Researchers extracted genomic DNA from CD4+ T cells that had been cultured. Via MiXCR, TCRdb re-called the PCR reads, giving one row per CDR3 protein. The table lists 11,000 or so distinct CDR3 sequences, more than 35% of them singletons. Sequenced input: CD4+ T cells from blood, cultured in vitro. The receptor source for this set is a human donor in good health.

The chain combines TRBV7-2 with TRBJ2-7; the D is unclear. Between the trimmed V and J ends, which lost 1 base and 4 bases, there was a span of 17 bases. CDR1 is SGHTA, CDR2 FQGNSA, per germline. The CDR3 totals 16 residues. The chain's CDR3 is CASSLDLRTSEYEQYF. In DNA form, the CDR3 reads TGTGCCAGCAGCTTAGATTTACGGACGAGTGAGTACGAGCAGTACTTC.

This clonotype was counted a few times. The rearrangement joins TRBV27 to TRBJ2-5; 9 nucleotides line up with TRBD1. V lost 3 bases to trimming and J lost 2 bases; unmatched junction nucleotides: 10. The CDR3 is 17 residues long. CDR1 is MNHEY, CDR2 SMNVEV, per germline (reference sequence). In nucleotides, the CDR3 is TGTGCCAGCAGTTTTTGGTCCGGGACAGGGAGTCAAGAGACCCAGTACTTC. Translation gives CASSFWSGTGSQETQYF.

This clonotype was seen a handful of times. The chain is built from TRBV7-9 and TRBJ1-3; possible D gene TRBD1, 5 bases. The CDR3 contains 15 residues. Trimming took 7 bases from V and 0 from J, leaving 13 bases between them. Germline loops: CDR1 SEHNR, CDR2 FQNEAQ (reference sequence). The CDR3 DNA follows: TGTGCCAGCATTCGACAGTCCACCTCTGGAAACACCATATATTTT. Its protein is CASIRQSTSGNTIYF.

This chain joins TRBV20-1 and TRBJ1-6, with 9 bases matching TRBD1. The germline V gene encodes CDR1 DFQATT and CDR2 SNEGSKA (reference sequence). This CDR3 region has 17 residues. V was clipped by 3 bases and J by 10 bases; unmatched bases: 16. Here the CDR3 reads CSASPDFRDRARSPLHF. The CDR3 DNA reads as TGCAGTGCTAGTCCAGACTTCCGGGACAGGGCAAGATCACCCCTCCACTTT.

This clonotype was observed a few times. J is TRBJ1-5 and V is TRBV6-1, with a tentative D call TRBD1 (5 bases). There are 11 residues in the CDR3. CDR1 MNHNS and CDR2 SASEGT come from the germline V gene. Trimming cost V 8 bases and J 7 bases, with 9 bases left between them. CDR3 sequence: CASGTGQPQHF. In DNA, the CDR3 is TGTGCCAGCGGGACGGGCCAGCCCCAGCATTTT.

The chain couples TRBV29-1 to TRBJ2-7; D is tentatively TRBD1 or TRBD2 (5 bases each). The CDR3 is made up of 13 amino acids. V lost 7 bases, J lost 2 bases, and 15 bases lay in between. Germline assignment: CDR1 SQVTM and CDR2 ANQGSEA. The CDR3 loop reads CSAIGTPAYEQYF. The CDR3, as DNA: TGCAGCGCGATCGGGACGCCGGCCTACGAGCAGTACTTC.

The chain uses TRBV7-3 and TRBJ2-7; no clear D. This CDR3 is built from 13 residues. Germline-derived CDR1 and CDR2 are SGHTA and FQGTGA. Trimming shortened V by 2 bases and J by 2 bases, and 7 bases separated the two germline ends. CDR3 residues: CASSLAATYEQYF. The CDR3 region has the DNA TGTGCCAGCAGCTTAGCCGCAACCTACGAGCAGTACTTC.

V gene TRBV11-2 combines with J gene TRBJ2-7; tentative D call: TRBD2 (6 bases). CDR1 and CDR2 (germline): SGHAT, FQNNGV. V lost 4 bases, J lost 2 bases, and 9 bases lay in between. The CDR3 sequence is 13 residues long. The CDR3 coding sequence is TGTGCCAGCAGCTCACCGGGGGCCTACGAGCAGTACTTC. This gives the protein CASSSPGAYEQYF.

The chain employs TRBV7-9 and TRBJ2-7; TRBD1 matches 7 bases. Germline V CDR1 and CDR2: SEHNR, FQNEAQ (reference sequence). The CDR3 contains 15 residues. The trim removed 6 bases at V and 2 bases at J, leaving 10 bases unmatched. CDR3 nucleotide sequence: TGTGCCAGCAGTGAGAAGGGACAGCCTCCCTACGAGCAGTACTTC. Its translation: CASSEKGQPPYEQYF.

The sample holds one count of this clonotype. The chain uses TRBV7-2 and TRBJ2-1; TRBD1 is a possible D gene (5 bases). The CDR3 spans 13 residues. Germline V gives CDR1 SGHTA, CDR2 FQGNSA. V shed 1 base and J shed 9 bases, with 10 bases lying between them. CDR3 in DNA: TGTGCCAGCAGCTTAGAAGGGGTGCTTGAGCAGTTCTTC. It yields the protein CASSLEGVLEQFF.

The CDR3 DNA follows: TGTGCCACTCTGAAAAACGACGAGCAGTACTTC. The encoded protein is CATLKNDEQYF. The chain couples TRBV10-3 to TRBJ2-7; no clear D gene. CDR1 ENHRY and CDR2 SYGVKD come from the germline V gene. The CDR3 runs 11 residues. The ends were cut back, 10 bases at V and 5 bases at J, with 12 bases in the middle.

This clonotype was seen more than once but under ten times. The chain is built from TRBV20-1 and TRBJ1-2; D is uncertain. The CDR3 is made up of 12 amino acids. V was cut by 0 bases and J by 4 bases, with 6 bases left in between. Germline V gene lookup returns CDR1 DFQATT and CDR2 SNEGSKA (reference sequence). CDR3 amino acids: CSARDNSYGYTF. In DNA, the CDR3 is TGCAGTGCTAGAGATAACAGCTATGGCTACACCTTC.

V usage is TRBV19 and J usage is TRBJ2-6, with D perhaps matching TRBD2 (5 bases). Deletions cut 7 bases from V and 2 bases from J, with 12 bases between. CDR1 and CDR2 (germline): LNHDA, SQIVND (reference sequence). The CDR3 loop spans 15 amino acids. CDR3 in DNA: TGTGCCAGTACTCCGTCCGGGGCTGGGGCCAACGTCCTGACTTTC. Its protein is CASTPSGAGANVLTF.

This CDR3 reads CASSYYGIASGANVLTF. In DNA form, the CDR3 reads TGTGCCAGCAGTTACTACGGGATAGCCTCTGGGGCCAACGTCCTGACTTTC. V is TRBV6-5 and J is TRBJ2-6; perhaps TRBD2 as D (5 bases). There are 17 residues in the CDR3. Germline assignment: CDR1 MNHEY and CDR2 SVGAGI. The V and J ends lost 1 base and 0 bases respectively, with 10 bases between them.

The chain is built from TRBV20-1 and TRBJ2-5; D remains ambiguous. Germline assignment: CDR1 DFQATT and CDR2 SNEGSKA (reference sequence). CDR3 length: 14 residues. Trimming left V 0 bases short and J 2 bases short, with 10 bases between. CDR3 bases: TGCAGTGCTAGAGATCAGAGCTTTCAAGAGACCCAGTACTTC. The encoded protein is CSARDQSFQETQYF.

This chain connects TRBV6-5 to TRBJ2-3; no definite D call. The CDR3 has 14 amino acids. The V gene lost 0 bases and the J gene lost 0 bases, with 4 bases spanning the gap. Germline V gene lookup returns CDR1 MNHEY and CDR2 SVGAGI. The CDR3 bases are TGTGCCAGCAGTTACTCGGTGAGCACAGATACGCAGTATTTT. Translating gives CASSYSVSTDTQYF.

The V gene is TRBV20-1, the J gene TRBJ1-5, with 8 nucleotides matching TRBD1. Germline values: CDR1 DFQATT, CDR2 SNEGSKA (reference sequence). The CDR3 consists of 15 residues. The junction had 7 bases not matched to a gene; V was cut back by 2 bases and J by 4 bases. The CDR3 here is CSARNDRGLNQPQHF. As DNA, the CDR3 is TGCAGTGCTAGAAACGACAGGGGCTTGAATCAGCCCCAGCATTTT.

This clonotype appeared a single time. The chain joins TRBV12-3 or TRBV12-4 to TRBJ1-5; TRBD1 is a possible D gene (5 bases). V lost 6 bases to trimming and J lost 0 bases, with 15 bases between them. The CDR3 length is 16 residues. As DNA, the CDR3 is TGTGCCAGCAGCGCGGCGACAGTTAATAGCAATCAGCCCCAGCATTTT. It specifies CASSAATVNSNQPQHF.

CDR3 amino acids: CASSARDRVLNTEAFF. CDR3 nucleotides: TGTGCCAGCAGCGCCCGGGACAGGGTTCTGAACACTGAAGCTTTCTTT. The chain recombines TRBV7-8 with TRBJ1-1; TRBD1 matches 9 bases. The germline V gene has CDR1 SGHVS and CDR2 FQNEAQ. V shed 5 bases and J 0 bases; nucleotides not matched to a gene: 7. CDR3 length: 16 amino acids.

This clonotype occurred a few times. The V and J genes are TRBV10-3 and TRBJ2-7; 10 bases fit TRBD1. V shed 10 bases and J 3 bases; nucleotides not matched to a gene: 9. CDR3 length: 14 residues. In germline, CDR1 is ENHRY, CDR2 SYGVKD. In nucleotides, the CDR3 is TGTGCCACGGACTCCGGGACAGGGGTCTACGAGCAGTACTTC. Encoded protein: CATDSGTGVYEQYF.

The chain joins TRBV6-5 to TRBJ1-2; the match to TRBD1 covers 7 bases. CDR3 size: 13 residues. Germline V gene lookup returns CDR1 MNHEY and CDR2 SVGAGI. V trimming: 2 bases; J trimming: 8 bases; junction bases outside the gene matches: 5. DNA for the CDR3: TGTGCCAGCAGTTACGACAGGGAAGGAGGCTACACCTTC. Translation: CASSYDREGGYTF.

In DNA form, the CDR3 reads TGTGCCAGCAGCCCCCGACTCTCTGGGGCCAACGTCCTGACTTTC. It codes for CASSPRLSGANVLTF. The rearrangement links TRBV11-1 to TRBJ2-6; no clear D. Deletions cut 5 bases from V and 0 bases from J, with 8 bases between. Germline-derived CDR1 and CDR2 are SGHAT and FQDESV (reference sequence). The CDR3 loop spans 15 amino acids.

In its sample, this clonotype was seen a few times. J is TRBJ2-1 and V is TRBV24-1; tentatively, D is TRBD1 (5 bases). Germline values: CDR1 KGHDR, CDR2 SFDVKD. CDR3 length: 12 residues. The V end was cut by 0 bases, the J end by 14 bases, with 10 bases between. CDR3 loop: CATSDLRGCEFF. The CDR3 DNA sequence: TGTGCCACCAGTGATTTGAGGGGCTGCGAGTTCTTC.

The sample holds a few counts of this clonotype. V usage is TRBV29-1 and J usage is TRBJ2-5; perhaps TRBD1 as D (6 bases). In germline, CDR1 is SQVTM, CDR2 ANQGSEA. The CDR3 loop spans 14 amino acids. Trimming left V 5 bases short and J 2 bases short, with 15 bases between. The CDR3 sequence: CSVQMTDRQETQYF. CDR3 in DNA: TGCAGCGTTCAAATGACCGACAGGCAAGAGACCCAGTACTTC.

The V gene is TRBV6-1, the J gene TRBJ2-1; 8 bases agree with TRBD1. This CDR3 is built from 16 residues. Unmatched junction bases numbered 6, after V lost 5 bases and J lost 0 bases. In germline, CDR1 is MNHNS, CDR2 SASEGT. In DNA form, the CDR3 reads TGTGCCAGCAGTAACCCCGGGACAGGCTCCTACAATGAGCAGTTCTTC. Translation gives CASSNPGTGSYNEQFF.

This clonotype turned up a few times. The chain couples TRBV20-1 to TRBJ2-5; D unclear. The CDR3 is made up of 14 amino acids. Trimming removed 4 bases at V and 4 bases at J, with 16 bases between. Germline loops: CDR1 DFQATT, CDR2 SNEGSKA (reference sequence). This CDR3 is CSATNIGRGETQYF. As DNA, the CDR3 is TGCAGTGCTACCAATATAGGCCGAGGAGAGACCCAGTACTTC.

The rearrangement links TRBV11-3 to TRBJ1-6, with D uncertain. The CDR3 has 12 residues. V lost 2 bases to trimming and J lost 8 bases, with 4 bases between them. CDR1 and CDR2 from the germline V gene are SGHNT and YENEEA. The CDR3 protein is CASSLNDSPLHF. Here the CDR3 DNA reads TGTGCCAGCAGCTTAAATGATTCACCCCTCCACTTT.

This clonotype was counted a single time. As DNA, the CDR3 is TGTGCCAGCAGTTTATGGGGACTAGCGGATACGCAGTATTTT. Encoded protein: CASSLWGLADTQYF. The rearrangement uses TRBV27 and TRBJ2-3, with 10 positions matching TRBD2. V lost 1 base, J lost 6 bases, and 1 base stayed unmatched. CDR1 MNHEY and CDR2 SMNVEV come from the germline V gene (reference sequence). CDR3 length: 14 amino acids.